This T cell receptor beta chain was observed in a study of Graves' ophthalmopathy and Graves' hyperthyroidism. CDR3 length: 13 amino acids. Germline-derived CDR1 and CDR2 are MDHEN and SYDVKM. V lost 2 bases and J lost 6, with 10 bases in between. Recruitment covered hyperthyroidism patients aged 18 to 65 whose new diagnosis was of under 2 months' duration. Excluded: other autoimmune disease, uncontrolled infection, pregnancy or lactation. Clinical symptoms, serum thyroxine, TRAb, thyroid ultrasound and orbital computed tomography formed the basis of diagnosis. The PBMCs originated from more than 8 ml of fresh peripheral blood. This clonotype was recorded at least ten times. The authors amplified TCR beta CDR3 regions, and they did so from RNA transcripts for repertoire sequencing. The workflow started with a first-round RT-PCR run with HTBI primers and then moved on to a second-round multiplex PCR. MiXCR was run by TCRdb on the multiplex PCR reads, yielding one entry per CDR3 protein. The sample has about 370,000 distinct CDR3 sequences, 17% seen once.

The sample taken for sequencing was peripheral blood. This chain links TRBV28 with TRBJ1-1; D is possibly TRBD1 (5 bases). The source of this sequence is an adult woman with stable Graves' hyperthyroidism. For the CDR3, the DNA is TGTGCCAGCAGTTTACAGGGTAAGGCTGAAGCTTTCTTT. Amino acid sequence: CASSLQGKAEAFF.